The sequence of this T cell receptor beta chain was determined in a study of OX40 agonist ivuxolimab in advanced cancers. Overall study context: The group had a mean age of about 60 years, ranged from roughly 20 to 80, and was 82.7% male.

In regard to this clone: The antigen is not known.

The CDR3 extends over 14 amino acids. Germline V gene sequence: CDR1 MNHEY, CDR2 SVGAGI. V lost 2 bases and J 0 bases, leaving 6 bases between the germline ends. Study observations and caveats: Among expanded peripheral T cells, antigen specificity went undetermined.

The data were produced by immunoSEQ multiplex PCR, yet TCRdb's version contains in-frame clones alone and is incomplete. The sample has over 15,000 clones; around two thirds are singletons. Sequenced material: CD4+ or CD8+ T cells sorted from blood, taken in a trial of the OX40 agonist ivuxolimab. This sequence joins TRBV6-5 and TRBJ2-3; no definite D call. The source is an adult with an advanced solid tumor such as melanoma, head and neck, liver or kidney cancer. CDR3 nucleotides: TGTGCCAGCAGTTACAGCTCTAGCACAGATACGCAGTATTTT. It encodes CASSYSSSTDTQYF.